The next 32 T cell receptor beta chains were all read from a single sample in a study of T cells in Graves' hyperthyroidism and ophthalmopathy. TCR beta CDR3 regions were amplified from RNA. With the HTBI primer set, the TCR CDR3 went through a first round of RT-PCR. TCRdb recomputed calls from the multiplex PCR reads with MiXCR, one row per CDR3 protein. The top ten hold almost 35% of the sample, which has approximately 330,000 distinct CDR3 sequences, roughly 13% seen once. The sequenced sample consisted of blood. The receptor source for this set is a woman aged 35 to 49 with Graves' ophthalmopathy.

CDR3 sequence: CASSPPGFAGGPSTGELFF. CDR3 in DNA: TGTGCCAGCAGCCCCCCAGGTTTTGCGGGAGGGCCCAGCACCGGGGAGCTGTTTTTT. The V call is TRBV11-1, the J call TRBJ2-2; TRBD2 matches 9 bases. The V gene's germline CDR1 is SGHAT and CDR2 FQDESV (reference sequence). The CDR3 covers 19 residues. V was clipped by 5 bases and J by 4 bases; unmatched bases: 17.

This clonotype was observed many times. The genes are TRBV20-1 and TRBJ2-1; no clear D gene. The CDR3 loop spans 13 amino acids. V was shortened by 8 bases and J by 0 bases, with 11 bases between the two germline ends. The germline gives CDR1 DFQATT, CDR2 SNEGSKA (reference sequence). The CDR3, as DNA: TGCAGTACAGAAACAAGCTCCTACAATGAGCAGTTCTTC. Translation: CSTETSSYNEQFF.

This clonotype was seen at least ten times. This sequence joins TRBV11-1 and TRBJ2-7; D is uncertain. Trimming cost V 2 bases and J 0 bases, with 8 bases left between them. CDR1 and CDR2 from the germline V gene are SGHAT and FQDESV (reference sequence). This CDR3 has 14 amino acids. The CDR3, as DNA: TGTGCCAGCAGCTTATCGGACGGCTCCTACGAGCAGTACTTC. Residues: CASSLSDGSYEQYF.

This clonotype has at least ten counts. This chain joins TRBV7-9 and TRBJ1-2, with D maybe TRBD1 (6 bases). The V end was cut by 1 base, the J end by 4 bases, with 13 bases between. Germline-derived CDR1 and CDR2 are SEHNR and FQNEAQ (reference sequence). The CDR3 runs 15 residues. The CDR3 nucleotides read TGTGCCAGCAGCTTAGATCCACAGGGCGGCTATGGCTACACCTTC. Its translation is CASSLDPQGGYGYTF.

This clonotype was seen many times. V usage is TRBV27 and J usage is TRBJ2-3, with 8 bases aligning to TRBD2. Germline CDR1 MNHEY, CDR2 SMNVEV (reference sequence). J was trimmed by 2 bases and V by 0 bases; bases with no gene match: 7. This CDR3 has 17 amino acids. CDR3 in DNA: TGTGCCAGCAGTTTATCATCCGTACTAGCGGCCACAGATACGCAGTATTTT. This encodes CASSLSSVLAATDTQYF.

This clonotype came up many times. The rearrangement joins TRBV5-5 to TRBJ2-7; the match to TRBD1 covers 9 bases. This CDR3 comprises 14 residues. Per germline, CDR1 SGHKS and CDR2 YYEKEE (reference sequence). With V trimmed by 3 bases and J by 4 bases, 5 bases remained unmatched. CDR3 residues: CASSSTGGKYEQYF. CDR3 DNA: TGTGCCAGCAGCTCCACAGGGGGCAAGTACGAGCAGTACTTC.

The genes are TRBV28 and TRBJ2-1, with D tentatively TRBD1 or TRBD2 (5 bases each). V was cut by 5 bases and J by 0 bases, with 14 bases left in between. The CDR3 has 16 amino acids. Germline lookup yields CDR1 MDHEN and CDR2 SYDVKM. In nucleotides, the CDR3 is TGTGCCAGCAGTGATCTAGGGACCAGCTCCTACAATGAGCAGTTCTTC. This translates into CASSDLGTSSYNEQFF.

This clonotype was seen at least ten times. This rearrangement joins TRBV24-1 to TRBJ2-5; D gene uncertain. Germline V gene sequence: CDR1 KGHDR, CDR2 SFDVKD. V was pared by 4 bases and J by 5 bases, with 13 bases between. The CDR3 loop spans 14 amino acids. The CDR3 protein is CATSETHLKETQYF. The CDR3 nucleotides are TGTGCCACCAGTGAAACTCACTTGAAGGAGACCCAGTACTTC.

This clonotype was recorded at least ten times. The rearrangement links TRBV24-1 to TRBJ2-1; D possibly corresponds to TRBD2 (5 bases). Trimming took off 1 base at V and 5 bases at J, with 14 bases between the two ends. Germline CDR1 reads KGHDR; CDR2 reads SFDVKD. This CDR3 is built from 16 residues. CDR3 DNA sequence: TGTGCCACCAGTGATTTTGGCGGGCTCACACACAATGAGCAGTTCTTC. Residues: CATSDFGGLTHNEQFF.

The sample holds many counts of this clonotype. This chain links TRBV10-2 with TRBJ1-5; maybe TRBD1 (5 bases). Trimming shortened V by 6 bases and J by 0 bases, and 12 bases separated the two germline ends. From germline, CDR1 is WSHSY and CDR2 SAAADI. The CDR3 totals 15 residues. In DNA, the CDR3 is TGCGCCAGCAGAGCGGGGCAGATTAGCAATCAGCCCCAGCATTTT. Translation gives CASRAGQISNQPQHF.

Notes on this clonotype: A much larger clone differs by one base, so this may be a read error. This chain joins TRBV5-5 and TRBJ2-1; D is possibly TRBD2 (6 bases). The V end lost 4 bases, the J end lost 3 bases, and 11 bases lay between the germline ends. Germline CDR1 SGHKS, CDR2 YYEKEE (reference sequence). The CDR3 contains 14 residues. DNA of the CDR3: TGTGCCAGCAGCCCCGCGGGGTTCTACAATGAGCAGTTCTTC. Translation gives CASSPAGFYNEQFF.

A few counts support this clonotype. The chain combines TRBV6-1 with TRBJ2-5, with 7 bases identical to TRBD1. Germline CDR1 is MNHNS and CDR2 is SASEGT. The CDR3 consists of 14 residues. Losses at the gene ends were 3 bases for V and 4 bases for J; bases not matched to a gene: 5. DNA of the CDR3: TGTGCCAGCAGTGATAAACAGGGGCGAGAGACCCAGTACTTC. It specifies CASSDKQGRETQYF.

In its sample, this clonotype was seen many times. J is TRBJ2-1 and V is TRBV2; 8 positions match TRBD2. The ends lost 2 bases at V and 6 bases at J; junction bases unmatched: 6. Germline CDR1 SNHLY, CDR2 FYNNEI. This CDR3 has 15 residues. This CDR3 is CASSEIRGGVNEQFF. The CDR3 DNA is TGTGCCAGCAGTGAAATCCGGGGGGGCGTCAATGAGCAGTTCTTC.

About this clonotype: This may stem from a read error, because a much larger clone lies one nucleotide away. The chain employs TRBV12-3 or TRBV12-4 and TRBJ2-7, with no clear D. The CDR3 is made up of 13 amino acids. The CDR3: CARSSRTIYEQYF. The CDR3 bases are TGTGCCAGAAGTTCCCGGACGATCTACGAGCAGTACTTC.

This clonotype was detected only a few times. The chain is built from TRBV5-1 and TRBJ2-1; TRBD1 matches at 8 bases. CDR3 length: 15 amino acids. V gave up 4 bases and J gave up 8 bases; unmatched junction bases: 11. CDR1 is SGHRS, CDR2 YFSETQ, per germline. The CDR3 region has the DNA TGCGCCAGCAGCCCCGGACAGGGTTTTGTTGATGAGCAGTTCTTC. Translated, it gives CASSPGQGFVDEQFF.

This clonotype was counted at least ten times. The chain recombines TRBV6-2 or TRBV6-3 with TRBJ2-1; TRBD2 aligns across 12 bases. The CDR3 consists of 16 residues. From germline, CDR1 is MNHEY and CDR2 SVGEGT. The ends lost 7 bases at V and 7 bases at J; junction bases unmatched: 11. CDR3: CASKGRLAGDWNEQFF. CDR3 in DNA: TGTGCCAGCAAAGGACGACTAGCGGGAGACTGGAATGAGCAGTTCTTC.

Many counts were recorded for this clonotype. The rearrangement links TRBV28 to TRBJ2-5, with D perhaps being TRBD1 or TRBD2 (5 bases each). CDR3 size: 18 residues. V was cut by 3 bases and J by 5 bases, with 25 bases left in between. Germline values: CDR1 MDHEN, CDR2 SYDVKM. The DNA for the CDR3 is TGTGCCAGCAGTTTTTTTTTATCGGGGCGGCCTGGACGGGAGACCCAGTACTTC. This codes for CASSFFLSGRPGRETQYF. Full variable domain (missing parts from reference TRBV28 and TRBJ2-5): DVKVTQSSRYLVKRTGEKVFLECVQDMDHENMFWYRQDPGLGLRLIYFSYDVKMKEKGDIPEGYSVSREKKERFSLILESASTNQTSMYLCASSFFLSGRPGRETQYFGPGTRLLVL.

This clonotype showed up just a few times. The chain employs TRBV15 and TRBJ2-7; 8 positions match TRBD1. J gave up 1 base and V 2 bases, and 10 bases lay outside the gene matches. CDR3 length: 17 residues. Germline CDR1 and CDR2: LNHNV and YYDKDF (reference sequence). In DNA form, the CDR3 reads TGTGCCACCAGCAGATTCAGACAGGGGTATTTGTCCTACGAGCAGTACTTC. Residues: CATSRFRQGYLSYEQYF.

The chain has TRBV2 and TRBJ1-4; D is ambiguous. The germline V gene encodes CDR1 SNHLY and CDR2 FYNNEI. There are 15 residues in the CDR3. The V end lost 6 bases, the J end lost 0 bases, and 11 bases lay between the germline ends. CDR3 residues: CASSQPTTTNEKLFF. CDR3 in DNA: TGTGCCAGCAGCCAACCCACAACAACTAATGAAAAACTGTTTTTT. Variable domain in full (rest from reference TRBV2 and TRBJ1-4): EPEVTQTPSHQVTQMGQEVILRCVPISNHLYFYWYRQILGQKVEFLVSFYNNEISEKSEIFDDQFSVERPDGSNFTLKIRSTKLEDSAMYFCASSQPTTTNEKLFFGSGTQLSVL.

CDR3 DNA: TGTGCCAGCAGTTACTCTCCGGGGGCGGGCAATGAGCAGTTCTTC. It translates to CASSYSPGAGNEQFF. The V call is TRBV6-5, the J call TRBJ2-1; D assignment may be TRBD1 or TRBD2 (6 bases each). The length of the CDR3 is 15 residues. V was shortened by 0 bases and J by 6 bases, with 12 bases between the two germline ends. Germline V gene data show CDR1 as MNHEY and CDR2 as SVGAGI.

The chain links TRBV5-5 to TRBJ1-1; D ambiguous. V gave up 3 bases and J gave up 5 bases, with 14 bases separating them. This CDR3 comprises 14 residues. CDR1 and CDR2 (germline): SGHKS, YYEKEE (reference sequence). The CDR3 region is CASSSPAVDTEAFF. The CDR3 coding sequence is TGTGCCAGCAGCTCGCCGGCCGTTGATACTGAAGCTTTCTTT.

This clonotype has at least ten counts. The chain has TRBV28 and TRBJ1-6; D ambiguous. The CDR3 is 15 amino acids. Trimming removed 5 bases from V and 0 bases from J, with 8 bases in between. CDR1 is MDHEN and CDR2 is SYDVKM in the germline V gene. The CDR3 spells CASSPGSSYNSPLHF. CDR3 DNA sequence: TGTGCCAGCAGTCCGGGGAGCTCCTATAATTCACCCCTCCACTTT.

This clonotype showed up many times. V usage is TRBV28 and J usage is TRBJ1-2; weak D call: TRBD1 (5 bases). The CDR3 is 21 amino acids. Between the trimmed V and J ends, which lost 4 bases and 7 bases, there was a span of 37 bases. The germline V gene encodes CDR1 MDHEN and CDR2 SYDVKM. The CDR3: CASSSRRPTSTRGGVSSGYTF. Here the CDR3 DNA reads TGTGCCAGCAGTTCCCGGAGGCCCACCTCAACAAGGGGCGGTGTATCGAGTGGCTACACCTTC.

This clonotype was recorded many times. V usage is TRBV2 and J usage is TRBJ2-5, with D unclear. Germline CDR1 and CDR2: SNHLY and FYNNEI. Trimming took off 7 bases at V and 2 bases at J, with 14 bases between the two ends. The CDR3 covers 14 residues. The CDR3: CASTIWAKQETQYF. CDR3 nucleotides: TGTGCCAGCACGATTTGGGCCAAACAAGAGACCCAGTACTTC.

The sample holds a few counts of this clonotype. A clone one base away is much larger, so this may be a read error. V is TRBV2 and J is TRBJ1-1; no clear D. The CDR3 runs to 15 residues. Germline CDR1 SNHLY, CDR2 FYNNEI. The V end lost 6 bases, the J end lost 1 base, and 15 bases lay between the germline ends. CDR3 DNA sequence: TGTGCCAGCAGCGGAGGGTGGCGGACGAACACTGAAGCTTTCTTT. Protein: CASSGGWRTNTEAFF.

This clonotype has ten or more counts. V usage is TRBV7-9 and J usage is TRBJ1-5; TRBD1 aligns across 9 bases. This CDR3 comprises 16 residues. The V gene's germline CDR1 is SEHNR and CDR2 FQNEAQ (reference sequence). The V and J ends lost 3 bases and 6 bases, in that order; junction bases with no gene match: 9. The chain's CDR3 is CASSFVSGQGSQPQHF. CDR3 DNA sequence: TGTGCCAGCAGCTTTGTCTCGGGACAGGGTTCTCAGCCCCAGCATTTT.

The chain is built from TRBV19 and TRBJ2-7, with a tentative D call TRBD1 (5 bases). Germline CDR1 LNHDA, CDR2 SQIVND (reference sequence). The CDR3 has 13 amino acids. Trimming cost V 5 bases and J 3 bases, with 11 bases left between them. CDR3 residues: CASSLDTFYEQYF. Written as DNA, the CDR3 is TGTGCCAGTAGTCTGGACACTTTCTACGAGCAGTACTTC.

This clonotype has a count of ten or more. CDR3: CASSEGGPTDTQYF. DNA for the CDR3: TGTGCCAGCAGTGAAGGGGGGCCTACAGATACGCAGTATTTT. V is TRBV2 and J is TRBJ2-3; TRBD1 might be the D (6 bases). V shed 1 base and J shed 3 bases, with 8 bases lying between them. Per germline, CDR1 SNHLY and CDR2 FYNNEI. CDR3 length: 14 amino acids. Supplemented by reference TRBV2 and TRBJ2-3, the full variable domain reads EPEVTQTPSHQVTQMGQEVILRCVPISNHLYFYWYRQILGQKVEFLVSFYNNEISEKSEIFDDQFSVERPDGSNFTLKIRSTKLEDSAMYFCASSEGGPTDTQYFGPGTRLTVL.

The chain is built from TRBV10-1 and TRBJ2-1; D is perhaps TRBD1 (6 bases). V was cut by 4 bases and J by 1 base, with 17 bases left in between. The germline gives CDR1 WNHNN, CDR2 SYGVQD (reference sequence). The CDR3 runs to 17 residues. The CDR3 loop reads CASSGSRGRGSYNEQFF. CDR3 bases: TGCGCCAGCAGTGGGTCCCGGGGCAGGGGATCCTACAATGAGCAGTTCTTC.

The DNA for the CDR3 is TGTGCCAGTAGTTCCGGGGGAAATCAGCCCCAGCATTTT. Translated, it gives CASSSGGNQPQHF. The J gene is TRBJ1-5, the V gene TRBV19, with D possibly matching TRBD1 (5 bases). Between the trimmed V and J ends, which lost 5 bases and 4 bases, there was a span of 9 bases. Looked up from germline, CDR1 is LNHDA and CDR2 is SQIVND (reference sequence). The CDR3 runs to 13 residues.

The chain is built from TRBV3-1 and TRBJ1-5, with TRBD1 matching 8 bases. The CDR3 loop spans 16 amino acids. The germline CDR1 and CDR2 sequences are LGHDT and YNNKEL (reference sequence). The V segment lost 3 bases and the J segment 6 bases; nucleotides outside the gene matches: 10. The CDR3 spells CASSQGTGRLVQPQHF. CDR3 DNA: TGTGCCAGCAGCCAGGGGACAGGTAGGCTAGTTCAGCCCCAGCATTTT. The whole variable domain, remainder taken from reference TRBV3-1 and TRBJ1-5, is DTAVSQTPKYLVTQMGNDKSIKCEQNLGHDTMYWYKQDSKKFLKIMFSYNNKELIINETVPNRFSPKSPDKAHLNLHINSLELGDSAVYFCASSQGTGRLVQPQHFGDGTRLSIL.

This clonotype was found many times. V gene TRBV12-3 or TRBV12-4 combines with J gene TRBJ1-5; D is unresolved. The V gene lost 6 bases and the J gene lost 0 bases, with 15 bases spanning the gap. This CDR3 contains 16 residues. Here the CDR3 reads CASSQSPRHSNQPQHF. Here the CDR3 DNA reads TGTGCCAGCAGCCAATCCCCCCGGCATAGCAATCAGCCCCAGCATTTT.